The 3 T cell receptor beta chains reported below all come from one sample, sequenced in a study of CD8+CD57+ T cells in acquired aplastic anemia. The use of genomic DNA as template underpinned the TCR beta VDJ and CDR3 profiling. TCRdb re-called the reads with MiXCR, one entry per CDR3 protein. The repertoire holds under 500,000 distinct CDR3 sequences, with around 30% as singletons. Only patients with CD8+CD57+ cell expansion on flow cytometry were chosen for sequencing. The sample taken for sequencing was sorted CD4+, CD8+, or CD8+CD57+ T cells (not recorded which) from PBMCs. These TCRs come from a human donor with aplastic anemia.

About this clonotype itself: This may be a read error, as it is one base from a much larger clone. V gene TRBV19 combines with J gene TRBJ1-3; no clear D gene. The CDR3 contains 15 residues. Germline V gives CDR1 LNHDA, CDR2 SQIVND (reference sequence). The CDR3, as DNA: TGTGACAGTGGATCGCAGGCCTCCCTACGGAACACCATATATTTT. Its translation is CDSGSQASLRNTIYF.

The chain recombines TRBV5-1 with TRBJ2-5; 13 nucleotides align to TRBD2. The CDR3 contains 17 residues. CDR1 and CDR2 (germline): SGHRS, YFSETQ. Unmatched junction bases numbered 4, after V lost 0 bases and J lost 2 bases. The CDR3 DNA reads as TGCGCCAGCAGCTTGGAGACTAGCGGGGGGCCGCAAGAGACCCAGTACTTC. Translation gives CASSLETSGGPQETQYF.

About this clonotype itself: This clone may be a read error of a much larger clone one base away. The CDR3 is CASSKSSYNSPLHF. The CDR3 DNA reads as TGTGCCAGCAGTAAGAGCTCCTATAATTCACCCCTCCACTTT. The chain joins TRBV2 to TRBJ1-6; D is undetermined. CDR3 length: 14 residues. Per germline, CDR1 SNHLY and CDR2 FYNNEI. V lost 5 bases to trimming and J lost 0 bases, with 5 bases between them. Complete variable domain (other parts from reference TRBV2 and TRBJ1-6): EPEVTQTPSHQVTQMGQEVILRCVPISNHLYFYWYRQILGQKVEFLVSFYNNEISEKSEIFDDQFSVERPDGSNFTLKIRSTKLEDSAMYFCASSKSSYNSPLHFGNGTRLTVT.